The 28 T cell receptor beta chains reported below all come from one sample, sequenced in a study of response to subunit inactivated influenza vaccine. TCRdb reprocessed the RT-PCR reads via MiXCR and lists one record per CDR3 protein. This sample has over 750,000 distinct CDR3 sequences; about 20% occur once, and the top ten carry around 9.6%. This material consisted of PBMCs from blood, taken around 5 days after vaccination. Every receptor here comes from a middle-aged man who received an inactivated influenza vaccine.

Comment on this clonotype: A read error may account for a junction end that differs from germline. In DNA form, the CDR3 reads TGTGCCAGCAGATCGCGCGGGGCGAAAACCGGGGAGCTGTTTTTT. Translating gives CASRSRGAKTGELFF. This chain joins TRBV6-1 and TRBJ2-2; tentatively, D is TRBD2 (6 bases). The CDR3 runs to 15 residues. CDR1 is MNHNS, CDR2 SASEGT, per germline.

The chain recombines TRBV9 with TRBJ2-1; D not resolved. With 0 bases removed from V and 10 bases from J, the gap between germline ends came to 11 bases. In germline, CDR1 is SGDLS, CDR2 YYNGEE. The CDR3 is 13 residues long. CDR3 sequence (DNA): TGTGCCAGCAGCGTAGTGGGTGGTTTCGAGCAGTTCTTC. It specifies CASSVVGGFEQFF.

This clonotype has more than one count but fewer than ten. The genes are TRBV15 and TRBJ2-3; either TRBD1 or TRBD2 may supply D (5 bases each). V lost 1 base, J lost 6 bases, and 23 bases lay in between. CDR3 length: 18 amino acids. CDR1 and CDR2 from the germline V gene are LNHNV and YYDKDF (reference sequence). CDR3 residues: CATSRGPPGTPLGDTQYF. The CDR3 DNA reads as TGTGCCACCAGCAGAGGCCCTCCGGGGACCCCTTTAGGGGATACGCAGTATTTT.

V usage is TRBV5-5 and J usage is TRBJ2-3; TRBD1 might be the D (5 bases). Trimming took 4 bases from V and 2 from J, leaving 20 bases between them. This CDR3 region has 17 residues. CDR1 is SGHKS and CDR2 is YYEKEE in the germline V gene (reference sequence). CDR3 sequence reads: CASSHRYVTAITDTQYF. The DNA of the CDR3 is TGTGCCAGCAGCCACCGCTATGTGACAGCAATCACAGATACGCAGTATTTT.

This clonotype was counted ten times or more. This rearrangement joins TRBV3-1 to TRBJ2-1; 9 nucleotides match TRBD2. This CDR3 has 15 residues. Germline V gene lookup returns CDR1 LGHDT and CDR2 YNNKEL (reference sequence). Losses at the gene ends were 3 bases for V and 4 bases for J; bases not matched to a gene: 4. The CDR3: CASSHSGGGYNEQFF. The CDR3 DNA sequence: TGTGCCAGCAGCCATAGCGGGGGAGGGTACAATGAGCAGTTCTTC.

The CDR3 DNA reads as TGTGCCAGCACCGGGACTACCCCCTACGAGCAGTACTTC. Amino acids: CASTGTTPYEQYF. This sequence joins TRBV28 and TRBJ2-7; the match to TRBD2 covers 7 bases. The CDR3 totals 13 residues. J lost 2 bases, V lost 7 bases, and 5 bases had no gene match. Germline assignment: CDR1 MDHEN and CDR2 SYDVKM.

This clonotype is a singleton in its sample. V is TRBV10-3 and J is TRBJ2-2, with D unclear. Germline V CDR1 and CDR2: ENHRY, SYGVKD. The CDR3 extends over 15 amino acids. The V end lost 2 bases, the J end lost 2 bases, and 9 bases lay between the germline ends. The CDR3 protein is CAISERPANTGELFF. CDR3 nucleotides: TGTGCCATCAGTGAGAGGCCTGCCAACACCGGGGAGCTGTTTTTT.

In its sample, this clonotype was seen a few times. J is TRBJ2-3 and V is TRBV20-1, with 15 bases matching TRBD2. Trimming removed 5 bases from V and 9 bases from J; junction bases left unmatched: 9. Germline V CDR1 and CDR2: DFQATT, SNEGSKA (reference sequence). This CDR3 has 15 amino acids. The CDR3 sequence is CSALVPGLAGGTQYF. The CDR3 nucleotides are TGCAGTGCTTTGGTGCCGGGACTAGCGGGAGGAACGCAGTATTTT.

This clonotype was detected a few times. This chain connects TRBV20-1 to TRBJ1-2; TRBD1 matches at 9 bases. V shed 7 bases and J 11 bases; nucleotides not matched to a gene: 11. The CDR3 has 12 amino acids. Germline V CDR1 and CDR2: DFQATT, SNEGSKA (reference sequence). The CDR3 DNA is TGCAGTGTCCTTATGGACAGGGGATCATACACCTTC. As protein: CSVLMDRGSYTF.

This clonotype came up a few times. This rearrangement joins TRBV27 to TRBJ2-1; the D gene is possibly TRBD2 (7 bases). Germline lookup yields CDR1 MNHEY and CDR2 SMNVEV (reference sequence). With 5 bases removed from V and 9 bases from J, the gap between germline ends came to 17 bases. The CDR3 totals 14 residues. The CDR3, as DNA: TGTGCCAGCAGTGAGGGAGGGGGTCGAGGTGAGCAGTTCTTC. Translating gives CASSEGGGRGEQFF.

The chain employs TRBV7-8 and TRBJ2-5; D gene unclear. The germline V gene has CDR1 SGHVS and CDR2 FQNEAQ. The length of the CDR3 is 15 residues. V was shortened by 5 bases and J by 5 bases, with 18 bases between the two germline ends. The CDR3 reads CASSTSSGFRETQYF. In DNA, the CDR3 is TGTGCCAGCAGCACCTCATCCGGGTTCAGGGAGACCCAGTACTTC.

This clonotype appeared a few times. The rearrangement joins TRBV4-1 to TRBJ2-3, with 8 bases fitting TRBD2. Germline V gives CDR1 MGHRA, CDR2 YSYEKL. The trim removed 3 bases at V and 0 bases at J, leaving 5 bases unmatched. The CDR3 is made up of 16 amino acids. CDR3 in DNA: TGCGCCAGCAGCCAGCGGGGGGCTGCTAGCACAGATACGCAGTATTTT. It specifies CASSQRGAASTDTQYF.

The V gene is TRBV7-2, the J gene TRBJ2-5; unclear D gene. Germline values: CDR1 SGHTA, CDR2 FQGNSA. V was trimmed by 2 bases and J by 0 bases, leaving 10 bases between them. CDR3 length: 15 residues. CDR3 DNA sequence: TGTGCCAGCAGCTTATCCGTGACTCACCAAGAGACCCAGTACTTC. Translation gives CASSLSVTHQETQYF.

This chain joins TRBV12-3 or TRBV12-4 and TRBJ2-1, with TRBD2 matching over 7 bases. There are 15 residues in the CDR3. The J segment lost 8 bases and the V segment lost 5 bases, leaving 12 bases of the junction unmatched. This chain's CDR3 is CASSGGLSPSYEQFF. As DNA, the CDR3 is TGTGCCAGCAGTGGGGGACTATCCCCCTCGTATGAGCAGTTCTTC.

This clonotype occurred a few times. This chain links TRBV5-5 with TRBJ2-7, with TRBD2 as a possible D gene (5 bases). Germline V gene lookup returns CDR1 SGHKS and CDR2 YYEKEE (reference sequence). The CDR3 loop spans 13 amino acids. Trimming removed 0 bases from V and 6 bases from J, with 10 bases in between. The CDR3 bases are TGTGCCAGCAGCTTGGAATTACGGGGCGAGCAGTACTTC. Its protein product is CASSLELRGEQYF.

This clonotype was found many times. The chain recombines TRBV7-2 with TRBJ2-7; 9 positions agree with TRBD1. The germline CDR1 and CDR2 sequences are SGHTA and FQGNSA. The CDR3 spans 14 residues. V was clipped by 2 bases and J by 2 bases; unmatched bases: 1. CDR3 in DNA: TGTGCCAGCAGCTTAAGGGACAGGGCCTACGAGCAGTACTTC. Protein sequence: CASSLRDRAYEQYF.

V usage is TRBV6-1 and J usage is TRBJ2-7, with D hard to call. CDR1 and CDR2 (germline): MNHNS, SASEGT. The CDR3 sequence is 14 residues long. Trimming took off 4 bases at V and 0 bases at J, with 10 bases between the two ends. DNA for the CDR3: TGTGCCAGCAGTGGATTTGCGGCCTCCTACGAGCAGTACTTC. It is translated as CASSGFAASYEQYF.

The table lists this clonotype with a few counts. The chain joins TRBV19 to TRBJ2-7, with D maybe TRBD1 (6 bases). The CDR3 loop spans 16 amino acids. Germline assignment: CDR1 LNHDA and CDR2 SQIVND (reference sequence). The V and J ends lost 3 bases and 1 base respectively, with 16 bases between them. The CDR3 is CASSIHPSRGSYEQYF. CDR3 sequence (DNA): TGTGCCAGTAGTATCCATCCCTCGAGGGGGTCCTACGAGCAGTACTTC.

The rearrangement joins TRBV12-3 or TRBV12-4 to TRBJ2-2; 9 nucleotides line up with TRBD2. Germline trimming cut 2 bases from V and 5 bases from J; bases unmatched to any gene: 0. This CDR3 is built from 14 residues. Here the CDR3 reads CASSLLAGTGELFF. In nucleotides, the CDR3 is TGTGCCAGCAGTTTACTAGCGGGAACCGGGGAGCTGTTTTTT.

The table lists this clonotype with a few counts. One end of the junction varies from germline; a read error may be responsible. V usage is TRBV5-1 and J usage is TRBJ2-3; a possible D gene is TRBD1 (6 bases). The CDR3 consists of 15 residues. CDR1 and CDR2 from the germline V gene are SGHRS and YFSETQ. The CDR3 DNA sequence: TGCGCCAGCAGGTTGGGGGCCTCCATGGGGGATACGCAGTATTTT. Protein: CASRLGASMGDTQYF.

This clonotype was observed a handful of times. This sequence joins TRBV7-2 and TRBJ1-2; D is unresolved. This CDR3 is built from 12 residues. In germline, CDR1 is SGHTA, CDR2 FQGNSA. V was clipped by 4 bases and J by 3 bases, with 6 bases between them. CDR3: CASSYDDYGYTF. In DNA form, the CDR3 reads TGTGCCAGCAGCTACGATGACTATGGCTACACCTTC. The whole variable domain, filled in from reference TRBV7-2 and TRBJ1-2, reads GAGVSQSPSNKVTEKGKDVELRCDPISGHTALYWYRQSLGQGLEFLIYFQGNSAPDKSGLPSDRFSAERTGGSVSTLTIQRTQQEDSAVYLCASSYDDYGYTFGSGTRLTVV.

This chain links TRBV4-1 with TRBJ2-1, with 9 bases that match TRBD2. CDR3 length equals 16 residues. The germline V gene encodes CDR1 MGHRA and CDR2 YSYEKL. V trimming: 0 bases; J trimming: 7 bases; junction bases outside the gene matches: 7. Written as DNA, the CDR3 is TGCGCCAGCAGCCAAGATCGGCGGGGGGGTTATAATGAGCAGTTCTTC. Its translation: CASSQDRRGGYNEQFF.

V and J are TRBV21-1 and TRBJ2-7; the table's D call of TRBD1 was not tested on the DNA. TRBV21-1 is a listed pseudogene. This CDR3 comprises 15 residues. CDR3 DNA sequence: TGTGCCAGCAACGGCCCCACAGGGGGCTCCTACGAGCAGTACTTC. Protein sequence: CASNGPTGGSYEQYF.

This clonotype appeared many times. The J gene is TRBJ2-5, the V gene TRBV20-1; 10 bases fit TRBD1. The CDR3 extends over 16 amino acids. J was trimmed by 4 bases and V by 0 bases; bases with no gene match: 8. Per germline, CDR1 DFQATT and CDR2 SNEGSKA (reference sequence). This chain's CDR3 is CSAREPGTGVLETQYF. The CDR3 region has the DNA TGCAGTGCTAGAGAACCTGGGACAGGGGTCCTAGAGACCCAGTACTTC.

This chain joins TRBV18 and TRBJ2-7, with TRBD2 as a possible D gene (6 bases). Trimming removed 4 bases from V and 3 bases from J, with 19 bases in between. This CDR3 has 16 amino acids. The germline gives CDR1 KGHSH, CDR2 LQKENI. The CDR3 region is CASSLMGAGPRYEQYF. CDR3 DNA: TGTGCCAGCTCACTAATGGGCGCGGGACCCCGCTACGAGCAGTACTTC.

This clonotype was found a few times. CDR3 sequence (DNA): TGTGCCAGCAGCCCCCAAGGCGGGCGGCCGAACACCGGGGAGCTGTTTTTT. It is translated as CASSPQGGRPNTGELFF. The V call is TRBV4-2, the J call TRBJ2-2; the D gene is possibly TRBD2 (5 bases). This CDR3 contains 17 residues. Trimming took 4 bases from V and 0 from J, leaving 15 bases between them. Germline V CDR1 and CDR2: LGHNA, YNFKEQ.

CDR3 amino acids: CASSPPASGSGEQYF. In nucleotides, the CDR3 is TGTGCCAGCTCACCACCGGCTAGCGGGAGTGGGGAGCAGTACTTC. V is TRBV18 and J is TRBJ2-7, with 10 positions matching TRBD2. The CDR3 loop spans 15 amino acids. V was pared by 0 bases and J by 7 bases, with 6 bases of the junction left unmatched. Germline CDR1 and CDR2: KGHSH and LQKENI.

This clonotype was counted only a few times. The J gene is TRBJ2-3, the V gene TRBV12-3 or TRBV12-4, with 13 bases fitting TRBD2. V gave up 4 bases and J gave up 2 bases; unmatched junction bases: 3. The CDR3 extends over 16 amino acids. Written as DNA, the CDR3 is TGTGCCAGCAGTTGGACTAGCGGGAGCCTCACAGATACGCAGTATTTT. It codes for CASSWTSGSLTDTQYF.